This is a list of T cell receptor beta chains from one sample in a study of blood T cells in healthy people across ages. TCRdb reprocessed the 5' RACE reads via MiXCR and lists one record per CDR3 protein. Of over 600,000 distinct CDR3 sequences listed, around 38% are singletons. The sequencing sample was made of blood. The source is a man aged 80 or over in good health. The CDR3 runs from the conserved cysteine through the conserved F or W. D genes are given only for firm matches. Size tells how often a clone was seen (once, few, many) or the class of an expanded clone, and some rows leave it out.

V gene: TRBV10-1
J gene: TRBJ2-3
CDR3 length: 13
D gene: .
clone size: many
CDR3 protein: CASSRGLTDTQYF
CDR3 DNA: TGCGCCAGCTCCAGAGGGCTCACAGATACGCAGTATTTT

V gene: TRBV5-1
J gene: TRBJ1-1
CDR3 length: 16
D gene: .
clone size: .
CDR3 protein: CASSLKVVQANTEAFF
CDR3 DNA: TGCGCCAGCAGCTTGAAGGTTGTGCAAGCGAACACTGAAGCTTTCTTT

V gene: TRBV27
J gene: TRBJ2-1
CDR3 length: 19
D gene: .
clone size: .
CDR3 protein: CASSDPGLTHPLAYNEQFF
CDR3 DNA: TGTGCCAGCAGTGATCCGGGACTCACACACCCTTTAGCCTACAATGAGCAGTTCTTC

V gene: TRBV7-6
J gene: TRBJ2-1
CDR3 length: 14
D gene: TRBD2
clone size: few
CDR3 protein: CASSLEGSGGIPFF
CDR3 DNA: TGTGCCAGCAGCTTAGAGGGTAGCGGGGGAATTCCGTTCTTC

V gene: TRBV30
J gene: TRBJ2-7
CDR3 length: 13
D gene: TRBD2
clone size: few
CDR3 protein: CAWRLAGIYEQYF
CDR3 DNA: TGTGCCTGGAGACTAGCGGGAATTTACGAGCAGTACTTC

V gene: TRBV2
J gene: TRBJ2-7
CDR3 length: 15
D gene: TRBD2
clone size: .
CDR3 protein: CASRVRTSGGYEQYF
CDR3 DNA: TGTGCCAGCAGAGTAAGGACTAGCGGGGGGTACGAGCAGTACTTC

V gene: TRBV9
J gene: TRBJ2-4
CDR3 length: 16
D gene: .
clone size: .
CDR3 protein: CASSTAGGYYGNIQYF
CDR3 DNA: TGTGCCAGCAGCACTGCAGGGGGGTATTATGGAAACATTCAGTACTTC

V gene: TRBV10-1
J gene: TRBJ2-7
CDR3 length: 13
D gene: TRBD1
clone size: .
CDR3 protein: CASSRDSAGEQYF
CDR3 DNA: TGCGCCAGCAGTCGGGACAGCGCCGGCGAGCAGTACTTC

V gene: TRBV5-5
J gene: TRBJ2-3
CDR3 length: 14
D gene: .
clone size: few
CDR3 protein: CASSLSPSTDTQYF
CDR3 DNA: TGTGCCAGCAGCTTGTCCCCTAGCACAGATACGCAGTATTTT

V gene: TRBV5-1
J gene: TRBJ2-5
CDR3 length: 14
D gene: .
clone size: .
CDR3 protein: CASRGVVAEETQYF
CDR3 DNA: TGCGCCAGCAGGGGAGTGGTAGCGGAAGAGACCCAGTACTTC

V gene: TRBV5-1
J gene: TRBJ2-1
CDR3 length: 14
D gene: .
clone size: .
CDR3 protein: CASSATGRYNEQFF
CDR3 DNA: TGCGCCAGCAGCGCCACAGGGCGGTACAATGAGCAGTTCTTC

V gene: TRBV6-5
J gene: TRBJ1-5
CDR3 length: 13
D gene: .
clone size: few
CDR3 protein: CASSWTVNQPQHF
CDR3 DNA: TGTGCCAGCAGTTGGACAGTTAATCAGCCCCAGCATTTT

V gene: TRBV11-2
J gene: TRBJ2-5
CDR3 length: 14
D gene: .
clone size: .
CDR3 protein: CASSLVVGKETQYF
CDR3 DNA: TGTGCCAGCAGCTTAGTAGTTGGGAAAGAGACCCAGTACTTC

V gene: TRBV15
J gene: TRBJ1-6
CDR3 length: 17
D gene: .
clone size: few
CDR3 protein: CATSRETTSRTNSPLHF
CDR3 DNA: TGTGCCACCAGCAGAGAAACAACCTCTAGAACTAATTCACCCCTCCACTTT

V gene: TRBV20-1
J gene: TRBJ2-5
CDR3 length: 15
D gene: .
clone size: few
CDR3 protein: CSARDFVSPRETQYF
CDR3 DNA: TGCAGTGCTAGGGACTTTGTGAGCCCCAGGGAGACCCAGTACTTC

V gene: TRBV21-1
J gene: TRBJ2-7
CDR3 length: 18
D gene: .
clone size: .
CDR3 protein: CASSNYEPGQGIYNEQYF
CDR3 DNA: TGTGCCAGCAGCAACTACGAGCCGGGACAGGGGATCTACAATGAGCAGTACTTC

V gene: TRBV6-2/TRBV6-3
J gene: TRBJ2-5
CDR3 length: 14
D gene: TRBD2
clone size: .
CDR3 protein: CASNSGSSLKTQYF
CDR3 DNA: TGTGCCAGCAATAGCGGGAGCTCACTAAAGACCCAGTACTTC

V gene: TRBV21-1
J gene: TRBJ2-4
CDR3 length: 14
D gene: .
clone size: few
CDR3 protein: CAVLDTQAKNIQYF
CDR3 DNA: TGTGCCGTCCTAGACACCCAAGCCAAAAACATTCAGTACTTC

V gene: TRBV6-2/TRBV6-3
J gene: TRBJ1-5
CDR3 length: 15
D gene: .
clone size: .
CDR3 protein: CASSKFLVPNQPQHF
CDR3 DNA: TGTGCCAGCAGTAAATTCCTGGTACCCAATCAGCCCCAGCATTTT

V gene: TRBV4-1
J gene: TRBJ1-4
CDR3 length: 16
D gene: .
clone size: many
CDR3 protein: CASSQDQGSYNEKLFF
CDR3 DNA: TGCGCCAGCAGCCAAGATCAGGGCAGTTATAATGAAAAACTGTTTTTT

V gene: TRBV6-5
J gene: TRBJ2-5
CDR3 length: 19
D gene: TRBD2
clone size: few
CDR3 protein: CASSYRGRTSSGGRETQYF
CDR3 DNA: TGTGCCAGCAGTTACCGGGGCAGGACGTCTAGCGGGGGTAGAGAGACCCAGTACTTC

V gene: TRBV15
J gene: TRBJ2-3
CDR3 length: 12
D gene: .
clone size: many
CDR3 protein: CATSRETDTQYF
CDR3 DNA: TGTGCCACCAGCAGAGAGACAGATACGCAGTATTTT

V gene: TRBV7-9
J gene: TRBJ2-1
CDR3 length: 15
D gene: .
clone size: once
CDR3 protein: CASSHNQDTYNEQFF
CDR3 DNA: TGTGCCAGCAGCCATAATCAGGACACTTACAATGAGCAGTTCTTC

V gene: TRBV6-5
J gene: TRBJ1-2
CDR3 length: 13
D gene: .
clone size: .
CDR3 protein: CASRTGQYYGYTF
CDR3 DNA: TGTGCCAGCAGGACCGGACAGTACTATGGCTACACCTTC

V gene: TRBV27
J gene: TRBJ2-3
CDR3 length: 16
D gene: TRBD1
clone size: .
CDR3 protein: CASSMAGTGSSDTQYF
CDR3 DNA: TGTGCCAGCAGCATGGCCGGGACAGGGAGTTCAGATACGCAGTATTTT

V gene: TRBV5-4
J gene: TRBJ2-1
CDR3 length: 16
D gene: TRBD2
clone size: .
CDR3 protein: CASSTGLADSYNEQFF
CDR3 DNA: TGTGCCAGCAGCACCGGACTAGCGGATTCCTACAATGAGCAGTTCTTC

V gene: TRBV6-2/TRBV6-3
J gene: TRBJ2-5
CDR3 length: 16
D gene: TRBD2
clone size: few
CDR3 protein: CASRASGGLLRETQYF
CDR3 DNA: TGTGCCAGCAGGGCTAGCGGGGGCCTCCTGCGAGAGACCCAGTACTTC